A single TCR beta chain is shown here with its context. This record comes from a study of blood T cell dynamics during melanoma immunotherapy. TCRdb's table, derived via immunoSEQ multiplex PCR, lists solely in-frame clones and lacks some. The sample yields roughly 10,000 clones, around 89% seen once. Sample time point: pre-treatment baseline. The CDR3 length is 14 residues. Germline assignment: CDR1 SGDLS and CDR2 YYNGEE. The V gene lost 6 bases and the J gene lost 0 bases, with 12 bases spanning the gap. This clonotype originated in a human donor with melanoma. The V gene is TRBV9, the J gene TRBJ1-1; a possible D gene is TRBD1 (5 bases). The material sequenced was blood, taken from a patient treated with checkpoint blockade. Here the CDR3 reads CASNPRGVNTEAFF. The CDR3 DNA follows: TGTGCCAGCAACCCCCGGGGGGTGAACACTGAAGCTTTCTTT. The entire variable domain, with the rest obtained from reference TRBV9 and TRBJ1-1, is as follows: DSGVTQTPKHLITATGQRVTLRCSPRSGDLSVYWYQQSLDQGLQFLIQYYNGEERAKGNILERFSAQQFPDLHSELNLSSLELGDSALYFCASNPRGVNTEAFFGQGTRLTVV.